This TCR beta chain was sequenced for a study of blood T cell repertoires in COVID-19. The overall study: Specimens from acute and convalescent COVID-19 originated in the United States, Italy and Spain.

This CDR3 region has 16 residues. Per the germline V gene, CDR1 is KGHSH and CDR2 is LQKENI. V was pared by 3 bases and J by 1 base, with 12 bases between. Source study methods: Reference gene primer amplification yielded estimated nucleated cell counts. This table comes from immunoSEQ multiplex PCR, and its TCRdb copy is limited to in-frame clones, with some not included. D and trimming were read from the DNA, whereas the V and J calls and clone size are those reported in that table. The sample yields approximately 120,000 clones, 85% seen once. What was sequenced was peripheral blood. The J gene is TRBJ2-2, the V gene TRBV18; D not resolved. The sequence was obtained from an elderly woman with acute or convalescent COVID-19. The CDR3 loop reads CASSPSPTLNTGELFF. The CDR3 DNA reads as TGTGCCAGCTCACCCTCGCCTACCCTGAACACCGGGGAGCTGTTTTTT.